The subject of this entry is one T cell receptor (beta chain). As yet, its antigen is unknown. Germline values: CDR1 SGHNT, CDR2 YYREEE (reference sequence). V was trimmed by 2 bases and J by 7 bases, leaving 12 bases between them. The CDR3 is 14 residues long. These data belong to a study of cytomegalovirus exposure and HLA in healthy donors. General study findings and limits: Investigators reported 150 to 200 TCR beta chains as tied to cytomegalovirus. A likely sequencing artifact accounted for one observed cluster of highly shared sequence variants.

60 Vbeta and 13 Jbeta primers were used in PCR. This table comes from immunoSEQ multiplex PCR, and its TCRdb copy is limited to in-frame clones, with some not included. In the table there are 85,000 to 130,000 clones, about a tenth of which are singletons. The V gene is TRBV5-4, the J gene TRBJ1-4, with D maybe TRBD1 (5 bases). This clonotype was obtained from a man aged 40-49 years in good health and CMV-seropositive. The sequencing input was PBMCs. CDR3 in DNA: TGTGCCAGCAGCTTTGGGGGGAATCTTGAAAAACTGTTTTTT. This gives the protein CASSFGGNLEKLFF.